Shown below are 32 T cell receptor beta chains from a single sample sequenced in a study of T cell responses to AZD1222 COVID-19 vaccine. The method was immunoSEQ multiplex PCR; TCRdb's version includes in-frame clones alone and lacks a portion of them. This table has about 79,000 clones, over 75% appearing once. The sample in question was peripheral blood, obtained on day 0 of AZD1222 vaccination. All receptors derive from an adult in good health.

This clone has only a few counts. The chain carries TRBV5-4 and TRBJ2-2; D is unresolved. V lost 0 bases and J lost 6, with 6 bases in between. This CDR3 region has 13 residues. CDR1 and CDR2 from the germline V gene are SGHNT and YYREEE (reference sequence). The CDR3 spells CASSLAWAGELFF. Here the CDR3 DNA reads TGTGCCAGCAGCTTGGCCTGGGCCGGGGAGCTGTTTTTT. Variable domain in full (rest from reference TRBV5-4 and TRBJ2-2): ETGVTQSPTHLIKTRGQQVTLRCSSQSGHNTVSWYQQALGQGPQFIFQYYREEENGRGNFPPRFSGLQFPNYSSELNVNALELDDSALYLCASSLAWAGELFFGEGSRLTVL.

The chain employs TRBV5-6 and TRBJ2-7; D unresolved. Germline loops: CDR1 SGHDT, CDR2 YYEEEE. This CDR3 has 13 residues. Deletions cut 4 bases from V and 4 bases from J, with 12 bases between. In DNA, the CDR3 is TGTGCCAGCAGCCCCGGACCGGAATACGAGCAGTACTTC. Protein product: CASSPGPEYEQYF. The whole variable domain, filled in from reference TRBV5-6 and TRBJ2-7, reads DAGVTQSPTHLIKTRGQQVTLRCSPKSGHDTVSWYQQALGQGPQFIFQYYEEEERQRGNFPDRFSGHQFPNYSSELNVNALLLGDSALYLCASSPGPEYEQYFGPGTRLTVT.

The V call is TRBV5-1, the J call TRBJ2-2; TRBD2 aligns across 9 bases. The CDR3 length is 19 residues. From germline, CDR1 is SGHRS and CDR2 YFSETQ. Germline trimming cut 4 bases from V and 0 bases from J; bases unmatched to any gene: 13. CDR3 in DNA: TGCGCCAGCAGCCCCGATTTGGGGCGGGGGGGCCCGAACACCGGGGAGCTGTTTTTT. This translates into CASSPDLGRGGPNTGELFF.

The V gene is TRBV4-1, the J gene TRBJ2-5, with 11 bases aligning to TRBD1. CDR3 size: 16 residues. V was clipped by 3 bases and J by 1 base; unmatched bases: 4. The germline gives CDR1 MGHRA, CDR2 YSYEKL. As DNA, the CDR3 is TGCGCCAGCAGCCAGGGGACAGGGGGAACCCAAGAGACCCAGTACTTC. This encodes CASSQGTGGTQETQYF.

This clone has only one observation. The chain carries TRBV5-1 and TRBJ2-7; no definite D call. V shed 0 bases and J shed 0 bases, with 13 bases lying between them. The CDR3 covers 16 residues. The germline gives CDR1 SGHRS, CDR2 YFSETQ. The CDR3, as DNA: TGCGCCAGCAGCTTGGTGGGCAGGCCCCTCTCCTACGAGCAGTACTTC. It translates to CASSLVGRPLSYEQYF.

The CDR3 nucleotides read TGTGCCAGCAGTTACTCCAGGGGGGGCAATCAGCCCCAGCATTTT. It encodes CASSYSRGGNQPQHF. V is TRBV6-5 and J is TRBJ1-5, with 7 bases that match TRBD1. Germline CDR1 is MNHEY and CDR2 is SVGAGI. There are 15 residues in the CDR3. V trimming: 0 bases; J trimming: 2 bases; junction bases outside the gene matches: 1.

This rearrangement joins TRBV28 to TRBJ1-6, with a tentative D call TRBD1 (6 bases). Trimming removed 5 bases from V and 11 bases from J, with 19 bases in between. The CDR3 has 15 residues. Germline CDR1 reads MDHEN; CDR2 reads SYDVKM. CDR3 in amino acids: CASSRGGEGLPPLHF. DNA of the CDR3: TGTGCCAGCAGTAGAGGGGGAGAGGGCCTTCCACCCCTCCACTTT. Drawing the rest from reference TRBV28 and TRBJ1-6, the complete variable domain is DVKVTQSSRYLVKRTGEKVFLECVQDMDHENMFWYRQDPGLGLRLIYFSYDVKMKEKGDIPEGYSVSREKKERFSLILESASTNQTSMYLCASSRGGEGLPPLHFGNGTRLTVT.

This clone has just one count. V and J are TRBV30 and TRBJ2-5, with TRBD2 matching over 11 bases. CDR1 is GTSNPN and CDR2 is SVGIG in the germline V gene (reference sequence). This CDR3 has 15 amino acids. V lost 3 bases to trimming and J lost 0 bases; unmatched junction nucleotides: 3. The CDR3 DNA reads TGTGCCTGGAGGAGGACTAGCGGGTACCAAGAGACCCAGTACTTC. Protein sequence: CAWRRTSGYQETQYF.

V is TRBV9 and J is TRBJ1-3; D is undetermined. CDR1 is SGDLS and CDR2 is YYNGEE in the germline V gene. Trimming stripped 0 bases from V and 2 bases from J, with 15 bases between. The CDR3 is 17 residues long. DNA for the CDR3: TGTGCCAGCAGCGTAGGCAATCCGTCTAACCCTGGAAACACCATATATTTT. This sequence encodes CASSVGNPSNPGNTIYF.

The chain carries TRBV19 and TRBJ2-2; 8 bases align to TRBD1. With 9 bases clipped from V and 6 bases from J, the junction kept 9 bases outside the gene matches. The CDR3 contains 14 residues. Germline CDR1 and CDR2: LNHDA and SQIVND (reference sequence). CDR3 sequence (DNA): TGTGCCAGCCTGCCCCAGGGGGCAGCCGGGGAGCTGTTTTTT. Protein sequence: CASLPQGAAGELFF.

The chain is built from TRBV30 and TRBJ1-6; D remains unclear. The V gene's germline CDR1 is GTSNPN and CDR2 SVGIG (reference sequence). Trimming cost V 0 bases and J 13 bases, with 10 bases left between them. The CDR3 covers 12 residues. The CDR3 DNA is TGTGCCTGGAGTGTTGGGCCACCTCCCCTCCACTTT. Residues: CAWSVGPPPLHF. The full variable domain, with the rest looked up from reference TRBV30 and TRBJ1-6, is SQTIHQWPATLVQPVGSPLSLECTVEGTSNPNLYWYRQAAGRGLQLLFYSVGIGQISSEVPQNLSASRPQDRQFILSSKKLLLSDSGFYLCAWSVGPPPLHFGNGTRLTVT.

A few counts support this clone. The CDR3 loop reads CASSLAVTDNYGYTF. The CDR3, as DNA: TGCGCCAGCAGCTTGGCAGTGACGGACAACTATGGCTACACCTTC. J is TRBJ1-2 and V is TRBV5-1; D not certain. Germline CDR1 is SGHRS and CDR2 is YFSETQ. The CDR3 totals 15 residues. The V and J ends lost 0 bases and 2 bases respectively, with 11 bases between them.

This rearrangement joins TRBV14 to TRBJ2-2, with 7 bases fitting TRBD1. CDR3 length equals 17 residues. Germline values: CDR1 SGHDN, CDR2 FVKESK. J gave up 6 bases and V 1 base, and 11 bases lay outside the gene matches. In DNA form, the CDR3 reads TGTGCCAGCAGCCAAGGACCCGAAGGGGGCTACCCCGGGGAGCTGTTTTTT. Translated, it gives CASSQGPEGGYPGELFF.

The chain links TRBV6-5 to TRBJ1-5; 8 positions match TRBD1. This CDR3 region has 15 residues. Trimming at V came to 5 bases and at J to 2 bases, leaving 5 bases not matched to a gene. The germline V gene has CDR1 MNHEY and CDR2 SVGAGI. This CDR3 reads CASSPRGLGNQPQHF. As DNA, the CDR3 is TGTGCCAGCAGTCCCAGGGGGCTTGGCAATCAGCCCCAGCATTTT.

This sequence joins TRBV2 and TRBJ1-1, with TRBD1 as a possible D gene (6 bases). The V and J ends lost 5 bases and 3 bases respectively, with 16 bases between them. The CDR3 extends over 15 amino acids. Germline assignment: CDR1 SNHLY and CDR2 FYNNEI. The CDR3 DNA sequence: TGTGCCAGCAGTCCTACGGGACAAGGAGACACTGAAGCTTTCTTT. As protein: CASSPTGQGDTEAFF.

The chain uses TRBV5-4 and TRBJ2-1; no clear D gene. CDR3 size: 16 residues. V was cut by 3 bases and J by 12 bases, with 25 bases left in between. Germline assignment: CDR1 SGHNT and CDR2 YYREEE (reference sequence). CDR3 coding DNA: TGTGCCAGCAGCTCGGGTGTGGACCGGGCTACAATGAGGCAGTTCTTC. Its translation: CASSSGVDRATMRQFF.

The chain employs TRBV5-1 and TRBJ2-3; 10 nucleotides align to TRBD1. This CDR3 has 15 residues. The V gene end was trimmed by 3 bases and the J gene end by 2 bases; junction bases not matched to a gene: 3. The V gene's germline CDR1 is SGHRS and CDR2 YFSETQ. As DNA, the CDR3 is TGCGCCAGCAGCTCGGGACAGGGGATCACAGATACGCAGTATTTT. It translates to CASSSGQGITDTQYF.

The chain carries TRBV7-9 and TRBJ2-3; 8 bases agree with TRBD2. The junction had 9 bases not matched to a gene; V was cut back by 8 bases and J by 8 bases. The CDR3 runs to 13 residues. In germline, CDR1 is SEHNR, CDR2 FQNEAQ (reference sequence). CDR3 nucleotides: TGTGCCAGCGACGGGGTAGCGGGACTTACGCAGTATTTT. Its translation is CASDGVAGLTQYF.

The gene calls are TRBV28 and TRBJ2-3; tentative D call: TRBD2 (6 bases). V lost 4 bases and J 3 bases, leaving 17 bases between the germline ends. The germline gives CDR1 MDHEN, CDR2 SYDVKM. The CDR3 has 16 amino acids. The CDR3 reads CASSSQREALTDTQYF. The CDR3, as DNA: TGTGCCAGCAGTTCCCAAAGGGAGGCACTGACAGATACGCAGTATTTT.

This clone is a singleton in its sample. The chain uses TRBV6-1 and TRBJ1-5; no reliable D call. Per the germline V gene, CDR1 is MNHNS and CDR2 is SASEGT. V was pared by 2 bases and J by 4 bases, with 9 bases between. The CDR3 loop spans 14 amino acids. The CDR3 is CASSELAVNQPQHF. CDR3 nucleotides: TGTGCCAGCAGTGAACTAGCTGTTAATCAGCCCCAGCATTTT.

The V gene is TRBV7-6, the J gene TRBJ2-2; 7 bases are a match to TRBD1. The CDR3 consists of 17 residues. Trimming cost V 4 bases and J 2 bases; bases outside gene matches: 10. Germline assignment: CDR1 SGHVS and CDR2 FNYEAQ. The CDR3 spells CASSSKPRTGNTGELFF. The CDR3 nucleotides read TGTGCCAGCAGCTCCAAACCCCGGACAGGAAACACCGGGGAGCTGTTTTTT.

The chain employs TRBV7-9 and TRBJ2-3, with TRBD2 as a possible D gene (5 bases). The CDR3 loop spans 18 amino acids. Germline values: CDR1 SEHNR, CDR2 FQNEAQ (reference sequence). Trimming cost V 0 bases and J 2 bases, with 18 bases left between them. The CDR3 DNA reads TGTGCCAGCAGCTTAGCTGTAATAACTGGGAGCCTCACAGATACGCAGTATTTT. It specifies CASSLAVITGSLTDTQYF.

V and J are TRBV19 and TRBJ1-2; a possible D gene is TRBD1 (5 bases). CDR3 length equals 15 residues. V dropped 6 bases and J dropped 0 bases, with 14 bases sitting between them. Germline lookup yields CDR1 LNHDA and CDR2 SQIVND (reference sequence). CDR3: CASSGGVPPNYGYTF. The DNA for the CDR3 is TGTGCCAGTAGCGGGGGAGTACCACCTAACTATGGCTACACCTTC.

The chain carries TRBV18 and TRBJ1-2, with 8 bases matching TRBD1. Germline lookup yields CDR1 KGHSH and CDR2 LQKENI. The V gene end was trimmed by 5 bases and the J gene end by 4 bases; junction bases not matched to a gene: 6. There are 14 residues in the CDR3. The CDR3 DNA is TGTGCCAGCTCATCCGGACAGGGTAGCTATGGCTACACCTTC. This codes for CASSSGQGSYGYTF.

This sequence joins TRBV5-8 and TRBJ1-2; 12 bases map to TRBD1. V shed 4 bases and J 8 bases; nucleotides not matched to a gene: 3. The CDR3 loop spans 13 amino acids. CDR1 and CDR2 (germline): SGHTS, YDEGEE. CDR3 amino acids: CASSRDRGLGYTF. CDR3 nucleotide sequence: TGTGCCAGCAGCCGGGACAGGGGGCTCGGCTACACCTTC.

The rearrangement joins TRBV2 to TRBJ1-2, with D possibly TRBD1 on 6 matching bases. Trimming shortened V by 7 bases and J by 2 bases, and 20 bases separated the two germline ends. The CDR3 has 16 residues. From germline, CDR1 is SNHLY and CDR2 FYNNEI. CDR3 nucleotides: TGTGCCAGCAAGGAGGGGGGGTTCCAGAGAAACTATGGCTACACCTTC. It specifies CASKEGGFQRNYGYTF. The full variable domain, rest sourced from reference TRBV2 and TRBJ1-2, is EPEVTQTPSHQVTQMGQEVILRCVPISNHLYFYWYRQILGQKVEFLVSFYNNEISEKSEIFDDQFSVERPDGSNFTLKIRSTKLEDSAMYFCASKEGGFQRNYGYTFGSGTRLTVV.

V gene TRBV3-1 (or the pseudogene TRBV3-2) combines with J gene TRBJ1-1, with D perhaps matching TRBD1 (5 bases). Trimming stripped 2 bases from V and 0 bases from J, with 16 bases between. The CDR3 has 17 residues. Looked up from germline, CDR1 is LGHDT and CDR2 is YNNKEL (reference sequence). As DNA, the CDR3 is TGTGCCAGCAGCCAAAGGAGCGGTTGGGGCTTGAACACTGAAGCTTTCTTT. Translating gives CASSQRSGWGLNTEAFF.

The chain couples TRBV12-5 to TRBJ2-7; possibly TRBD1 or TRBD2 for D (5 bases each). There are 11 residues in the CDR3. Trimming removed 7 bases at V and 10 bases at J, with 14 bases between. The germline CDR1 and CDR2 sequences are LGHNT and FRNRAP. The CDR3 DNA sequence: TGTGCTAGTGATCTCCGGGGACGACAGTACTTC. Translating gives CASDLRGRQYF.

V usage is TRBV12-3 or TRBV12-4 and J usage is TRBJ1-2; D is uncertain. Trimming took off 0 bases at V and 6 bases at J, with 5 bases between the two ends. There are 12 residues in the CDR3. CDR3 nucleotide sequence: TGTGCCAGCAGTTTAGCGGGCAATGGCTACACCTTC. Its protein is CASSLAGNGYTF.

The chain combines TRBV5-1 with TRBJ1-2; D not resolved. V was pared by 3 bases and J by 4 bases, with 16 bases between. Germline CDR1 is SGHRS and CDR2 is YFSETQ. The CDR3 is 15 residues long. The DNA for the CDR3 is TGCGCCAGCAGCTCCACGGCGGCTCAACCCTATGGCTACACCTTC. This codes for CASSSTAAQPYGYTF.

This clone has just a few counts. Written as DNA, the CDR3 is TGTGCCAGCAGCCCAGTCGGGCAGGGGGCCACCGGGGAGCTGTTTTTT. Its translation: CASSPVGQGATGELFF. The chain links TRBV4-2 to TRBJ2-2; 8 bases fit TRBD1. V shed 4 bases, J shed 4 bases, and the junction held 8 bases outside the gene matches. The CDR3 is made up of 16 amino acids. Germline V CDR1 and CDR2: LGHNA, YNFKEQ.

V is TRBV27 and J is TRBJ2-4; TRBD1 is a possible D gene (6 bases). The V end lost 3 bases, the J end lost 3 bases, and 18 bases lay between the germline ends. Germline loops: CDR1 MNHEY, CDR2 SMNVEV (reference sequence). This CDR3 region has 17 residues. CDR3 bases: TGTGCCAGCAGTTTGTGGGCCCCGGGACAAGTCAAAAACATTCAGTACTTC. Amino acid sequence: CASSLWAPGQVKNIQYF.